This T cell receptor beta chain was captured by sequencing in a study of cytotoxic CD8 clonotypes in ibrutinib-treated CLL. Overall study context: Outcomes included some 24 partial and 2 complete responses; after median roughly 66 months, roughly 14 stayed remitted and around 12 progressed. Study-level points and caveats: Before falling back toward baseline at progression, clonality had risen at the time of ibrutinib response.

V lost 2 bases and J lost 1, with 6 bases in between. The CDR3 sequence is 13 residues long. Germline V gene data show CDR1 as MNHEY and CDR2 as SVGAGI. This table comes from immunoSEQ multiplex PCR, and its TCRdb copy is limited to in-frame clones, with some not included. The profile shows tens of thousands of clones, approximately 54% of them singletons. Turning to this clone: Its antigen is not known.

PBMCs that had been cryopreserved were the source of roughly 2.2 micrograms of genomic DNA for TCR beta libraries. This clonotype was sampled from a human donor with chronic lymphocytic leukemia. V is TRBV6-5 and J is TRBJ2-7; D unclear. The sequencing used PBMCs, collected at disease progression, from a patient treated with ibrutinib. Written as DNA, the CDR3 is TGTGCCAGCAGTTACGGTGCATCCTACGAGCAGTACTTC. Translating gives CASSYGASYEQYF.